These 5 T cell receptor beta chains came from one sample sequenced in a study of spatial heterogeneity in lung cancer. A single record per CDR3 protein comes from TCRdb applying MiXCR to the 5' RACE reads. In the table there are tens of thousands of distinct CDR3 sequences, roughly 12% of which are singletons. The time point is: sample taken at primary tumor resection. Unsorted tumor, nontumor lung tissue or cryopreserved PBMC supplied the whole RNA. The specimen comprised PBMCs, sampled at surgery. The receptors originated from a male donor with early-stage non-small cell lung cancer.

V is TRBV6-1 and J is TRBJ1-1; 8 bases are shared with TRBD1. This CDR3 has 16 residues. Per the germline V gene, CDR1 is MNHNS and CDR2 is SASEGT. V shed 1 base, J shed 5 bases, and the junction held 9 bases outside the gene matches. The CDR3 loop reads CASSEEPPDRGTEAFF. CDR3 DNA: TGTGCCAGCAGTGAAGAACCGCCCGACAGGGGAACTGAAGCTTTCTTT.

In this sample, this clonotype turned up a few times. The CDR3 nucleotides read TGTGCCAGCAGCTTGACGGCAGTTAGCAATCAGCCCCAGCATTTT. It encodes CASSLTAVSNQPQHF. This chain joins TRBV5-5 and TRBJ1-5; D unclear. The germline V and J ends were trimmed by 1 base and 0 bases, with 8 bases remaining between them. CDR1 is SGHKS and CDR2 is YYEKEE in the germline V gene (reference sequence). The CDR3 is 15 amino acids.

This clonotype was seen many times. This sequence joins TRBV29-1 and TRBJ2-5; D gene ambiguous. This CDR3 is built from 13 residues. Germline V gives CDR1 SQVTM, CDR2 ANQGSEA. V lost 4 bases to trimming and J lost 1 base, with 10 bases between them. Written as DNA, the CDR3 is TGCAGCGTTGGAAGAAAGCTCCAAGAGACCCAGTACTTC. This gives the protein CSVGRKLQETQYF.

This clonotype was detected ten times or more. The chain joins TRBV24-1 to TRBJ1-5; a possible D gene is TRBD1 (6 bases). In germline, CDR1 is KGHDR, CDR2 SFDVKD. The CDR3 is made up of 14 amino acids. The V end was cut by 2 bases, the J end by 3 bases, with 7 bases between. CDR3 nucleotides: TGTGCCACCAGTGATTGGGGACACAATCAGCCCCAGCATTTT. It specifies CATSDWGHNQPQHF.

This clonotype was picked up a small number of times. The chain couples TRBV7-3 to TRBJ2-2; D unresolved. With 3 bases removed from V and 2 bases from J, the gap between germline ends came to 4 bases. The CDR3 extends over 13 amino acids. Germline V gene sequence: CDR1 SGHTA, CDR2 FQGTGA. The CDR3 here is CASSFLNTGELFF. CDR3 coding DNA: TGTGCCAGCAGCTTTCTTAACACCGGGGAGCTGTTTTTT.